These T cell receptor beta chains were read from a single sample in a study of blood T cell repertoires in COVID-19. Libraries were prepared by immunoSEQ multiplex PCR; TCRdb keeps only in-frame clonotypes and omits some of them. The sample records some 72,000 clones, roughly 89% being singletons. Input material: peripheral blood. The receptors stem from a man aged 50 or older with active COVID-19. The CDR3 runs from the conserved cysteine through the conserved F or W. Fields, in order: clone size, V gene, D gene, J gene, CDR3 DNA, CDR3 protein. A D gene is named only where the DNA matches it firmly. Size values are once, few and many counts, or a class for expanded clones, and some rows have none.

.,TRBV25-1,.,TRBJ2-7,TGTGCCAGCACTTTCAGGGTCTTTTGCGAGCAGTACTTC,CASTFRVFCEQYF
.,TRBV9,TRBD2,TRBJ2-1,TGTGCCAGCAGCCCAGCCATCGGGGGGAGTTCCGAGTTCTTC,CASSPAIGGSSEFF
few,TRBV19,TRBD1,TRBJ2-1,TGTGCCAGTAGTAGCCAGAGTGTTCCGGGACAGGGGGATCATGAGCAGTTCTTC,CASSSQSVPGQGDHEQFF
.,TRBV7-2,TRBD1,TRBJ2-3,TGTGCCAGCAGCCCAGGACAGGGGACAGATACGCAGTATTTT,CASSPGQGTDTQYF
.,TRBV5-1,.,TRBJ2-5,TGCGCCAGCAGCTTGGGTGGGGCGGAGACCCAGTACTTC,CASSLGGAETQYF
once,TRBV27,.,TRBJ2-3,TGTGCCAGCAGTTTAAGAGGACTACCACGCGGGGGCACAGATACGCAGTATTTT,CASSLRGLPRGGTDTQYF
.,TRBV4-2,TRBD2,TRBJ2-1,TGTGCCAGCAGCCAAGCCGAGCGGGGGGGTCATGAGCAGTTCTTC,CASSQAERGGHEQFF
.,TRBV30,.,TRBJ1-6,TGTGCCTGGAAAGATGGCGGGGGAGTTATCGGTTCACCCCTCCACTTT,CAWKDGGGVIGSPLHF
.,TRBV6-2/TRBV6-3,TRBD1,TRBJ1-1,TGTGCCAGCAGTAAAGGACAGGCCATCCTAGCGAACACTGAAGCTTTCTTT,CASSKGQAILANTEAFF
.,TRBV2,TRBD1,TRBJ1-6,TGTGCCAGCAGACTATGGACAGGGGATTCACCCCTCCACTTT,CASRLWTGDSPLHF
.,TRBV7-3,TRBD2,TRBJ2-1,TGTGCCAGCAGCCTAACGGGACTAGCGAGCCACAATGAGCAGTTCTTC,CASSLTGLASHNEQFF
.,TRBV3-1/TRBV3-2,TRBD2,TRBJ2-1,TGTGCCAGCAGCCAAGAAGGTGCGGGGGGTTTCGATGAGCAGTTCTTC,CASSQEGAGGFDEQFF
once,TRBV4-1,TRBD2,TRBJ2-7,TGCGCCAGCAGCCATGGAGTAGGGGCTAGCGGTTCCTACGAGCAGTACTTC,CASSHGVGASGSYEQYF
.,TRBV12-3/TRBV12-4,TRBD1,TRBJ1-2,TGTGCCAGCAGTTTGGGGACAGCGGGTGGCTACACCTTC,CASSLGTAGGYTF
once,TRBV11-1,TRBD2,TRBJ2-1,TGTGCCAGCAGATTCCCGGGACTAGCGGGAAATGAGCAGTTCTTC,CASRFPGLAGNEQFF
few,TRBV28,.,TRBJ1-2,TGTGCCAGCAGCCGCTATGGCTACACCTTC,CASSRYGYTF
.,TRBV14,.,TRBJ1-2,TGTGCCAGCAGCCAAGATCTGGCGGGTATTGGTGGCTACACCTTC,CASSQDLAGIGGYTF
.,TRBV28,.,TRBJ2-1,TGTGCCAGCAGTCCCCCTAACTACAATGAGCAGTTCTTC,CASSPPNYNEQFF
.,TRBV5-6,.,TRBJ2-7,TGTGCCAGCAGTTCCTTAAGGCAGGGCCGGTACGAGCAGTACTTC,CASSSLRQGRYEQYF
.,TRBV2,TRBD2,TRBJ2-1,TGTGCCAGCAGTGAAGTACTAGCGGGAGGGCCCCAGGGTGAGCAGTTCTTC,CASSEVLAGGPQGEQFF
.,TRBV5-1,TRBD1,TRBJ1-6,TGCGCCAGCAGCTTGGACAGGGGCAATTCACCCCTCCACTTT,CASSLDRGNSPLHF
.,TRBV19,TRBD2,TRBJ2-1,TGTGCCAGTAGTATCCAGCGGGGCCACAATGAGCAGTTCTTC,CASSIQRGHNEQFF
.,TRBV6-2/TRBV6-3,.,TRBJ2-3,TGTGCCAGCAGCCGGTGGGGGGTTGAAACAGATACGCAGTATTTT,CASSRWGVETDTQYF
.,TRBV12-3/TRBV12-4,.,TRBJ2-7,TGTGCCAGCGCAGGCCTTTCGCCTTACGAGCAGTACTTC,CASAGLSPYEQYF
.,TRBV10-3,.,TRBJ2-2,TGTGCCATCACCGAGACAGATAACACCGGGGAGCTGTTTTTT,CAITETDNTGELFF
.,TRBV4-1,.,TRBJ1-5,TGCGCCAGCAGCCAAGACGAGGACAGAGCTCTGGAGCCGCCCCAGCATTTT,CASSQDEDRALEPPQHF
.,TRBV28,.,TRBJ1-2,TGTGCCAGCAGTCTTAGACAGCCTGTTAATGGCTACACCTTC,CASSLRQPVNGYTF
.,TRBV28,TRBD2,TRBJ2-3,TGTGCCAGCAGATCTAGCGGGAGGACAGATACGCAGTATTTT,CASRSSGRTDTQYF
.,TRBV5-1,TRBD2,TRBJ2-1,TGCGCCAGCAGCGGCAGCGGGAGGGCGGACAACAATGAGCAGTTCTTC,CASSGSGRADNNEQFF
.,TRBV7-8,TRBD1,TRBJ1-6,TGTGCCAGCAGCCCGCAGGACAGGGGTTATAATTCACCCCTCCACTTT,CASSPQDRGYNSPLHF
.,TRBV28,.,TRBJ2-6,TGTGCCACCTCGGAGATTGGGGCCAACGTCCTGACTTTC,CATSEIGANVLTF
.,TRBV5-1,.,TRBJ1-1,TGCGCCAGCAGGAGGGGAGGTGGTCGCACTGAAGCTTTCTTT,CASRRGGGRTEAFF
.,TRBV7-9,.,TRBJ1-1,TGTGCCAGCAGCTTAGTTCCAGGATTCATGAACACTGAAGCTTTCTTT,CASSLVPGFMNTEAFF
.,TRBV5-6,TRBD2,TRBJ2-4,TGTGCCAGCAGCGTGATGGGACTAGCGGGGATACTAGCCAAAAACATTCAGTACTTC,CASSVMGLAGILAKNIQYF
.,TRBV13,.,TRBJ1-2,TGTGCCAGCAGCTTAAGGGCGGAGGTGCCGATAGGCTACACCTTC,CASSLRAEVPIGYTF
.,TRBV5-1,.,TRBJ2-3,TGCGCCAGCTCTAGAGACAGCGAGAGCACAGATACGCAGTATTTT,CASSRDSESTDTQYF
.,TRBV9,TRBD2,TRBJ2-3,TGTGCCAGCAGCGTAGGCCGGTCAGGGAGGGCAGATACGCAGTATTTT,CASSVGRSGRADTQYF
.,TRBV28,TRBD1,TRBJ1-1,TGTGCCAGCAGTCTCAGGGGGCTGAGCACTGAAGCTTTCTTT,CASSLRGLSTEAFF
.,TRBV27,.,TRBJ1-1,TGTGCCAGCAGTTTAGCCCAGGGGAACACTGAAGCTTTCTTT,CASSLAQGNTEAFF
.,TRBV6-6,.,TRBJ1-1,TGTGCCAGCAGTCTGACAGGTGGCACTGAAGCTTTCTTT,CASSLTGGTEAFF
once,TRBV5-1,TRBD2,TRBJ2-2,TGCGCCAGCAGCTCGGACGGGACTAGCGGGGGACGGGTGGCCGGGGAGCTGTTTTTT,CASSSDGTSGGRVAGELFF